This T cell receptor (beta chain) was recorded in a study of Ad26.COV2.S vaccination and SARS-CoV-2 variants. The study, taken as a whole, reports: Participants given vaccine showed non-spike TCR breadth similar to that of placebo recipients.

Sequencing used immunoSEQ multiplex PCR; TCRdb keeps in-frame clones, though not all of them. The sample includes around 270,000 clones, approximately 90% of them seen just once. The V gene lost 3 bases and the J gene lost 6 bases, with 9 bases spanning the gap. The V gene's germline CDR1 is LNHNV and CDR2 YYDKDF (reference sequence). The CDR3 spans 14 residues. Sample treatment: roughly 20 received Ad26.COV2.S at low or high dose, single or two shots; several received placebo; per-sample allocation not given. Collection of the samples took place on day 63 after the first injection of vaccine or placebo. With regard to this clone: What it binds is unknown.

This clonotype originated in a person between 18 and 59 years old who received the Ad26.COV2.S COVID-19 vaccine or a placebo. The chain joins TRBV15 to TRBJ1-6; the D gene is possibly TRBD1 (6 bases). The material sequenced was peripheral blood, taken in a trial of Ad26.COV2.S vaccine versus placebo. DNA of the CDR3: TGTGCCACCAGCAGGGACAGCAGTAATTCACCCCTCCACTTT. Protein sequence: CATSRDSSNSPLHF.